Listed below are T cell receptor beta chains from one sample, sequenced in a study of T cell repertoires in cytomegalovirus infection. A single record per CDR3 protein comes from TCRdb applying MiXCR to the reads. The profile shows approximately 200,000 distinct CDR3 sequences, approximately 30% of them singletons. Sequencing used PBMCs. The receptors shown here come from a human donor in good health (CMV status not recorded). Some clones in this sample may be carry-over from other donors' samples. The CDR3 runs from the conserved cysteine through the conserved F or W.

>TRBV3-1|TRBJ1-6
CASSLFNSPLHF
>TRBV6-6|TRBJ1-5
CASSYSTEDQPQHF
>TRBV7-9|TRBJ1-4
CASSPRRQAGEKLFF
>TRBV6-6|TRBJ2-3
CASSYSSSGAGTDTQYF
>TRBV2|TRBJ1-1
CASRALTGKGEAFF
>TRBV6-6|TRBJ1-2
CASSENSLPGGYTF
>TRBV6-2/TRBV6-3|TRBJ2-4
CASSPPGLAKNIQYF
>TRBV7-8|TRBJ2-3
CASSLAQLTSGATDTQYF
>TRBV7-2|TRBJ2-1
CASSLARTGEQFF
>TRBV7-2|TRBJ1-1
CASSLRQLTEAFF
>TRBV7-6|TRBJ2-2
CASSLDAGELFF
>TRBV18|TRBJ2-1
CASSSGLAGGPGEQFF
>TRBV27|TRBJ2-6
CASSLSGTGYGANVLTF
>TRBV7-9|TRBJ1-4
CASSLNTGDEKLFF
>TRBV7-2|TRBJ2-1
CASSPTGGLNEQFF
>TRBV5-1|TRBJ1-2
CASSLVGGSYGYTF
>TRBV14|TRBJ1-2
CASSRGITGNYGYTF
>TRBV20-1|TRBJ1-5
CSARDRDFQEPQHF
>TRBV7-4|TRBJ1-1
CASSPQIPGTEAFF
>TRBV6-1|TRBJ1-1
CASSSTTDRERMNTEAFF
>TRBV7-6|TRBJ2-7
CASSPGQPTYEQYF
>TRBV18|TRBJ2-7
CASSPFGQAGFPSYEQYF
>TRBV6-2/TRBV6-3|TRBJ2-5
CASSYYDSQETQYF
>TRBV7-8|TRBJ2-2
CASRQGVIGELFF
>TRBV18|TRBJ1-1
CASSTGNRNEAFF
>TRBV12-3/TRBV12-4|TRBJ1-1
CASSFTGGGTEAFF
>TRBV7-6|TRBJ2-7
CASSPPGQGLYEQYF
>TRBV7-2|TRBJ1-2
CASSPNQQGGAGYTF
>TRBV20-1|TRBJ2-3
CSLQDPRTDTQYF
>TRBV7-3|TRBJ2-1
CASSLGAKEQFF
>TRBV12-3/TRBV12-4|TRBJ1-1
CASSLNGGPNTEAFF
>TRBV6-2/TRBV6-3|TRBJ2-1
CASSNRDEQFF
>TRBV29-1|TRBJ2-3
CSVEDGVDTQYF
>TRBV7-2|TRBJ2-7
CASSLFLVGSSYEQYF
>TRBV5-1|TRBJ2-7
CASSLEGRGHYEQYF
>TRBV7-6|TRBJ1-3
CASSFGQGPGNTIYF
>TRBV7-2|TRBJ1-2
CASSLGQRYGYTF
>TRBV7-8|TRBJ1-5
CASSRDRDYSNQPQHF
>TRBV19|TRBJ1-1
CASSIAPNTEAFF
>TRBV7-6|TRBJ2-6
CASSLEGSGANVLTF
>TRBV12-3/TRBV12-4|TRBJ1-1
CASRFTVRVNTEAFF
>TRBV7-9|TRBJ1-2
CASSLTEGGYTF
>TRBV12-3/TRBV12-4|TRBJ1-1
CASNTGANTEAFF
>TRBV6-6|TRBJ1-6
CASSYSGDNDSPLHF
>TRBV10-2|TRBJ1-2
CASSDMVRVNYGYTF
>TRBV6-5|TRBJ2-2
CASSYQRGGNTGELFF